This T cell receptor (beta chain) was recorded in a study of T cells in Graves' hyperthyroidism and ophthalmopathy. Patients aged 18 to 65 had newly diagnosed hyperthyroidism that had lasted under 2 months. Whole-study results and caveats: Most thyroid clonotypes expanded above 0.001 were also detected in blood.

Researchers amplified the TCR beta CDR3 regions from RNA transcripts. The TCR CDR3 first-round RT-PCR relied on the HTBI primer set. TCRdb processed the multiplex PCR reads anew with MiXCR; each CDR3 protein has one entry. The table shows under 800,000 distinct CDR3 sequences, with 13% to 15% occurring only once. Comments on this clonotype: Its specificity is not known. This may be a read error, as it is one base from a much larger clone. The CDR3 carries no conserved terminal phenylalanine or tryptophan, so it likely arises from a read error.

Looked up from germline, CDR1 is MDHEN and CDR2 is SYDVKM. The ends lost 3 bases at V and 4 bases at J; junction bases unmatched: 6. The CDR3 is made up of 15 amino acids. The chain has TRBV28 and TRBJ2-3; 8 bases map to TRBD2. This clonotype was obtained from a woman between 18 and 29 years old with Graves' hyperthyroidism. The sequencing sample was made of blood. CDR3: CASSLEREIPDTQYS. CDR3 nucleotides: TGTGCCAGCAGTTTGGAGCGGGAGATCCCAGATACGCAGTATTCT.